Presented here are 19 T cell receptor beta chains from one specimen sequenced in a study of blood T cell repertoires in COVID-19. Clones were read by immunoSEQ multiplex PCR, and TCRdb kept only the in-frame ones, dropping some. The sample gives around 140,000 clones, about four fifths of which show up once; about 3.5% is in the top ten. The sequenced sample was peripheral blood. These receptors came from a man in his 70s who had recovered from COVID-19.

The chain uses TRBV4-2 and TRBJ1-6; 11 nucleotides line up with TRBD1. The V gene end was trimmed by 4 bases and the J gene end by 10 bases; junction bases not matched to a gene: 6. Germline CDR1 and CDR2: LGHNA and YNFKEQ. This CDR3 comprises 15 residues. CDR3 protein: CASSRGQGARSPLHF. The CDR3 region has the DNA TGTGCCAGCAGCCGAGGACAGGGGGCCAGGTCACCCCTCCACTTT.

V gene TRBV27 combines with J gene TRBJ2-7; 7 nucleotides match TRBD1. Per the germline V gene, CDR1 is MNHEY and CDR2 is SMNVEV (reference sequence). The CDR3 has 14 residues. V shed 6 bases and J 2 bases; nucleotides not matched to a gene: 7. As DNA, the CDR3 is TGTGCCAGCAGACGGGAACAGGGGACCTACGAGCAGTACTTC. Protein: CASRREQGTYEQYF.

The chain combines TRBV11-3 with TRBJ1-6; 8 bases line up with TRBD1. The V and J ends lost 5 bases and 7 bases, in that order; junction bases with no gene match: 7. CDR1 is SGHNT and CDR2 is YENEEA in the germline V gene. The CDR3 covers 15 residues. In DNA, the CDR3 is TGTGCCAGCAGCACCGGACAGGGAAAGAATTCACCCCTCCACTTT. Translated, it gives CASSTGQGKNSPLHF. The full variable domain, completed using reference TRBV11-3 and TRBJ1-6, is EAGVVQSPRYKIIEKKQPVAFWCNPISGHNTLYWYLQNLGQGPELLIRYENEEAVDDSQLPKDRFSAERLKGVDSTLKIQPAELGDSAVYLCASSTGQGKNSPLHFGNGTRLTVT.

J is TRBJ2-7 and V is TRBV19; TRBD1 matches at 7 bases. Losses at the gene ends were 5 bases for V and 2 bases for J; bases not matched to a gene: 9. This CDR3 has 15 amino acids. Germline CDR1 LNHDA, CDR2 SQIVND (reference sequence). This CDR3 is CASSPSDRKTYEQYF. The CDR3 nucleotides are TGTGCCAGTAGTCCCTCGGACAGGAAGACCTACGAGCAGTACTTC.

The J gene is TRBJ1-1, the V gene TRBV27; D possibly corresponds to TRBD1 (5 bases). CDR3 length equals 16 residues. V dropped 0 bases and J dropped 3 bases, with 14 bases sitting between them. Per germline, CDR1 MNHEY and CDR2 SMNVEV (reference sequence). This CDR3 is CASSLSILGGDTEAFF. The CDR3 coding sequence is TGTGCCAGCAGTTTATCGATCCTGGGGGGGGACACTGAAGCTTTCTTT.

The V call is TRBV11-3, the J call TRBJ2-1, with D unclear. The germline V and J ends were trimmed by 2 bases and 5 bases, with 4 bases remaining between them. The germline V gene encodes CDR1 SGHNT and CDR2 YENEEA. This CDR3 contains 12 residues. In DNA form, the CDR3 reads TGTGCCAGCAGCTTAATAGACAATGAGCAGTTCTTC. Amino acids: CASSLIDNEQFF. Full variable domain (remainder filled in from reference TRBV11-3 and TRBJ2-1): EAGVVQSPRYKIIEKKQPVAFWCNPISGHNTLYWYLQNLGQGPELLIRYENEEAVDDSQLPKDRFSAERLKGVDSTLKIQPAELGDSAVYLCASSLIDNEQFFGPGTRLTVL.

This chain joins TRBV13 and TRBJ2-1; 9 bases are a match to TRBD1. Germline V gene data show CDR1 as PRHDT and CDR2 as FYEKMQ (reference sequence). The V and J ends lost 5 bases and 8 bases, in that order; junction bases with no gene match: 16. CDR3 size: 17 residues. CDR3 coding DNA: TGTGCCAGCAGCCCCCACTATTTCACAGGGGGCCGGGATGAGCAGTTCTTC. Translating it yields CASSPHYFTGGRDEQFF.

The chain employs TRBV27 and TRBJ2-3, with TRBD2 matching 14 bases. The CDR3 has 17 residues. Looked up from germline, CDR1 is MNHEY and CDR2 is SMNVEV (reference sequence). Trimming removed 0 bases from V and 5 bases from J; junction bases left unmatched: 4. This CDR3 reads CASSLSNGLAGGDTQYF. CDR3 coding DNA: TGTGCCAGCAGTTTATCTAACGGACTAGCGGGAGGAGATACGCAGTATTTT.

The chain carries TRBV25-1 and TRBJ1-2; 8 nucleotides agree with TRBD1. CDR3 length: 15 amino acids. Germline V gene data show CDR1 as MGHDK and CDR2 as SYGVNS. The trim removed 1 base at V and 7 bases at J, leaving 8 bases unmatched. The CDR3 reads CASSEFGQGVGGYTF. The CDR3 DNA reads as TGTGCCAGCAGTGAATTCGGACAGGGTGTAGGTGGCTACACCTTC.

This clone was picked up a small number of times. The V call is TRBV3-1 (or the pseudogene TRBV3-2), the J call TRBJ2-7; 9 bases map to TRBD1. This CDR3 region has 14 residues. V was clipped by 6 bases and J by 2 bases; unmatched bases: 5. Germline V gives CDR1 LGHDT, CDR2 YNNKEL (reference sequence). CDR3: CASRGQGTTYEQYF. In DNA, the CDR3 is TGTGCCAGCAGAGGACAGGGGACTACCTACGAGCAGTACTTC.

The chain joins TRBV11-2 to TRBJ2-2, with TRBD2 as a possible D gene (6 bases). The V and J ends lost 3 bases and 0 bases respectively, with 11 bases between them. CDR3 length: 16 amino acids. CDR1 SGHAT and CDR2 FQNNGV come from the germline V gene. CDR3 DNA: TGTGCCAGCAGCTTTAGTAGCGGACCGAACACCGGGGAGCTGTTTTTT. Translation: CASSFSSGPNTGELFF. The entire variable domain, with the rest obtained from reference TRBV11-2 and TRBJ2-2, is as follows: EAGVAQSPRYKIIEKRQSVAFWCNPISGHATLYWYQQILGQGPKLLIQFQNNGVVDDSQLPKDRFSAERLKGVDSTLKIQPAKLEDSAVYLCASSFSSGPNTGELFFGEGSRLTVL.

This chain joins TRBV4-2 and TRBJ1-2; the D gene is possibly TRBD1 (6 bases). V was pared by 3 bases and J by 2 bases, with 16 bases between. The germline V gene encodes CDR1 LGHNA and CDR2 YNFKEQ. This CDR3 region has 16 residues. The CDR3 sequence: CASSQGGGILNYGYTF. The CDR3 bases are TGTGCCAGCAGCCAGGGCGGGGGCATTTTGAACTATGGCTACACCTTC.

This clone was observed a few times. The chain links TRBV20-1 to TRBJ1-1, with no clear D. Germline lookup yields CDR1 DFQATT and CDR2 SNEGSKA (reference sequence). This CDR3 comprises 11 residues. The V gene lost 7 bases and the J gene lost 6 bases, with 12 bases spanning the gap. The CDR3, as DNA: TGCAGTGTCCCGAGGCCGGCTGAAGCTTTCTTT. It is translated as CSVPRPAEAFF.

The gene calls are TRBV19 and TRBJ2-3, with TRBD2 matching 9 bases. The CDR3 is made up of 15 amino acids. V shed 4 bases and J 2 bases; nucleotides not matched to a gene: 4. Germline lookup yields CDR1 LNHDA and CDR2 SQIVND (reference sequence). The CDR3 DNA follows: TGTGCCAGTAGTACCCGACTAGCGGACACAGATACGCAGTATTTT. Translated, it gives CASSTRLADTDTQYF.

This clone was observed a few times. V gene TRBV6-5 combines with J gene TRBJ1-6; unclear D gene. V was trimmed by 2 bases and J by 4 bases, leaving 12 bases between them. Germline CDR1 and CDR2: MNHEY and SVGAGI. The CDR3 is 16 residues long. CDR3 in DNA: TGTGCCAGCAGTTACGCGGACGGGATGTATAATTCACCCCTCCACTTT. Protein sequence: CASSYADGMYNSPLHF.

The CDR3 coding sequence is TGTGCCAGCAGCTCCGGACAGGGCGATGAAAAACTGTTTTTT. Protein: CASSSGQGDEKLFF. The V call is TRBV7-9, the J call TRBJ1-4; 8 bases align to TRBD1. Germline V lookup: CDR1 SEHNR, CDR2 FQNEAQ (reference sequence). V lost 4 bases to trimming and J lost 6 bases; unmatched junction nucleotides: 4. The CDR3 runs 14 residues.

In DNA, the CDR3 is TGTGCCAGTAGCGACCGGACTAGCGGTGCACCAGATGAGCAGTTCTTC. Amino acid sequence: CASSDRTSGAPDEQFF. V is TRBV19 and J is TRBJ2-1, with 10 bases identical to TRBD2. This CDR3 is built from 16 residues. Germline CDR1 LNHDA, CDR2 SQIVND (reference sequence). Trimming at V came to 6 bases and at J to 8 bases, leaving 13 bases not matched to a gene.

The chain has TRBV11-2 and TRBJ1-4; D remains ambiguous. Deletions cut 2 bases from V and 2 bases from J, with 9 bases between. Germline CDR1 SGHAT, CDR2 FQNNGV. CDR3 size: 15 residues. Written as DNA, the CDR3 is TGTGCCAGCAGCTTACGGGGAGCGACTAATGAAAAACTGTTTTTT. Protein product: CASSLRGATNEKLFF.

The rearrangement uses TRBV18 and TRBJ2-1, with TRBD1 identical over 9 bases. Germline values: CDR1 KGHSH, CDR2 LQKENI. J lost 1 base, V lost 3 bases, and 7 bases had no gene match. The CDR3 loop spans 17 amino acids. CDR3 amino acids: CASSPQTGGKSYNEQFF. As DNA, the CDR3 is TGTGCCAGCTCACCCCAAACAGGGGGCAAGTCCTACAATGAGCAGTTCTTC.